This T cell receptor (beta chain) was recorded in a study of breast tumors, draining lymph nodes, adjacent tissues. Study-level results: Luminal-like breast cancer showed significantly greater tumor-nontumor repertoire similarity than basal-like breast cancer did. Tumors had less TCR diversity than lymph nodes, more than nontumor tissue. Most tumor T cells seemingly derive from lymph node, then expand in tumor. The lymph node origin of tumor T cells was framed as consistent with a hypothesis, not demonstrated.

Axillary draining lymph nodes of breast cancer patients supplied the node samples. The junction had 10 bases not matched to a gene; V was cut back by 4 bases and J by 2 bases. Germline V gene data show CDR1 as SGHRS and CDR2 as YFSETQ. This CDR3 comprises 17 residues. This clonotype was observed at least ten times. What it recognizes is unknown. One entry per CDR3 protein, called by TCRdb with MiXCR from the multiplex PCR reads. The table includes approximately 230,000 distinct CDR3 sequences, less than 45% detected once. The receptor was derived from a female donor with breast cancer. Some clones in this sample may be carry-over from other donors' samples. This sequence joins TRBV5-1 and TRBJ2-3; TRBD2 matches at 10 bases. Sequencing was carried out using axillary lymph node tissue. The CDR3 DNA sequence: TGCGCCAGCAGCCGCCACTTAGCGGGGGGCCTCACAGATACGCAGTATTTT. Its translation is CASSRHLAGGLTDTQYF.